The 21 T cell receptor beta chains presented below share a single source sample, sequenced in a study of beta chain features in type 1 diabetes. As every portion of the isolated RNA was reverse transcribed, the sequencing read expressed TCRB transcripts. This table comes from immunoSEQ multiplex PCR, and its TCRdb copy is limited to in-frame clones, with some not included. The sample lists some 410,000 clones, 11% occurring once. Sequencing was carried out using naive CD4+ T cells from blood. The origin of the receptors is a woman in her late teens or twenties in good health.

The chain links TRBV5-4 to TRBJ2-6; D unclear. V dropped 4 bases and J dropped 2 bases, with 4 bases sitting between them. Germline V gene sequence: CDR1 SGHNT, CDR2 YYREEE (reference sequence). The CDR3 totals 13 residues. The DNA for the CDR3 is TGTGCCAGCAGCATGACTGGGGCCAACGTCCTGACTTTC. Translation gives CASSMTGANVLTF.

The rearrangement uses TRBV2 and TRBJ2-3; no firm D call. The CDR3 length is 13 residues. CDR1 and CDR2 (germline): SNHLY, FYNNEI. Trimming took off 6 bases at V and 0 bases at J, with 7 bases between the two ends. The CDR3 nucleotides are TGTGCCAGCAGACCGCGCAGCACAGATACGCAGTATTTT. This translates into CASRPRSTDTQYF.

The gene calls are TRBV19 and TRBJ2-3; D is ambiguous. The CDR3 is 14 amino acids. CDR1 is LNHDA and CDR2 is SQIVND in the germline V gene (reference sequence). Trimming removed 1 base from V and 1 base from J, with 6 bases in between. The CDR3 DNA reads TGTGCCAGTAGTATAGGACGGGGCACAGATACGCAGTATTTT. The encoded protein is CASSIGRGTDTQYF.

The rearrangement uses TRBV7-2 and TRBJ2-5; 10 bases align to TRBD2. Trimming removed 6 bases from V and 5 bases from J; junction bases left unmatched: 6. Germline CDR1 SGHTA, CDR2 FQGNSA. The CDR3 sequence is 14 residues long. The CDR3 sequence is CASRDSGRRETQYF. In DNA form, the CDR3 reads TGTGCCAGCAGGGATAGCGGGAGGCGGGAGACCCAGTACTTC.

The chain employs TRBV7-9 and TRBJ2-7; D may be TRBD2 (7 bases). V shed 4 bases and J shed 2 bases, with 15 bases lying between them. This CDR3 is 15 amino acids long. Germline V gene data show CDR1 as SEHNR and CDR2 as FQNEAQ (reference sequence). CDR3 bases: TGTGCCAGCAGCTATTTACAGGGAGGGACCTACGAGCAGTACTTC. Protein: CASSYLQGGTYEQYF.

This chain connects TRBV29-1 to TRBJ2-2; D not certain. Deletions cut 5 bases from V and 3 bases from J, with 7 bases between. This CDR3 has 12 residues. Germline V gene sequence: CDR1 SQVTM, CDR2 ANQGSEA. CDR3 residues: CSVLSHTGELFF. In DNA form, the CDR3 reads TGCAGCGTTCTGTCACACACCGGGGAGCTGTTTTTT.

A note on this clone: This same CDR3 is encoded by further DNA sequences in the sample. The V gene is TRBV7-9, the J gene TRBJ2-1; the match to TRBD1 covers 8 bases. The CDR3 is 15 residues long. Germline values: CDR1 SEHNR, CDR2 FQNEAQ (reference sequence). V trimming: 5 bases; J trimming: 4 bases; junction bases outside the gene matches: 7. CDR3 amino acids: CASSPGGGRYNEQFF. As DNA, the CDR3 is TGTGCCAGCAGCCCAGGGGGCGGAAGGTACAATGAGCAGTTCTTC.

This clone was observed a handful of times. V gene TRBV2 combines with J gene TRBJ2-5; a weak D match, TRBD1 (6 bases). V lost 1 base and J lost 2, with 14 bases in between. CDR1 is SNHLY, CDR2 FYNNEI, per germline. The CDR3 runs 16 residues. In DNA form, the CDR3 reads TGTGCCAGCAGTGAAGGGAAGGCAAGGGGGCAAGAGACCCAGTACTTC. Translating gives CASSEGKARGQETQYF. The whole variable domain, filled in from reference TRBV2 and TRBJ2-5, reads EPEVTQTPSHQVTQMGQEVILRCVPISNHLYFYWYRQILGQKVEFLVSFYNNEISEKSEIFDDQFSVERPDGSNFTLKIRSTKLEDSAMYFCASSEGKARGQETQYFGPGTRLLVL.

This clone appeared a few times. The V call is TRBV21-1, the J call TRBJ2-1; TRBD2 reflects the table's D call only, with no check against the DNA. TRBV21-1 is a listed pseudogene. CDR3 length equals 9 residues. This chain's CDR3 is CASSGLALF. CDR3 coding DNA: TGTGCCAGCAGCGGACTAGCGCTCTTC.

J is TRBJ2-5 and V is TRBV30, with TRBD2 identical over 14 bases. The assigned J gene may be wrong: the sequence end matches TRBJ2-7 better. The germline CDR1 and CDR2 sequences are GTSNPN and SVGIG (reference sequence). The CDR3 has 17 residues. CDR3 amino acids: CAWSVHRTSGRLYEQYF. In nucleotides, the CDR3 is TGTGCCTGGAGTGTACACCGGACTAGCGGGAGGCTCTACGAGCAGTACTTC.

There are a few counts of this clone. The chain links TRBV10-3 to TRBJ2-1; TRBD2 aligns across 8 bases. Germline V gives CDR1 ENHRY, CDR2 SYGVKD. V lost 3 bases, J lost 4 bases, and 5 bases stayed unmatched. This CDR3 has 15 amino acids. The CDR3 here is CAISDERESYNEQFF. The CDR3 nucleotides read TGTGCCATCAGTGATGAGCGGGAGTCTTACAATGAGCAGTTCTTC.

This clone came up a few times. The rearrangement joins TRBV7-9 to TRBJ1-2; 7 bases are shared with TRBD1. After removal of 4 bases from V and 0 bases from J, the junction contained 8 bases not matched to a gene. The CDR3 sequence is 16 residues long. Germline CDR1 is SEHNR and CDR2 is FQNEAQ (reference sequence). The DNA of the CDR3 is TGTGCCAGCAGCTCTCTCGACAGGGATGCTAACTATGGCTACACCTTC. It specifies CASSSLDRDANYGYTF.

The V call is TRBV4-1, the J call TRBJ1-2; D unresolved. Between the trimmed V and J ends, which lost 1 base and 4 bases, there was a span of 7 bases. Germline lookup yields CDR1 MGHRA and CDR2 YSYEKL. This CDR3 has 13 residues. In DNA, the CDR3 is TGCGCCAGCAGCCAAGCGAAGGGCTATGGCTACACCTTC. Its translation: CASSQAKGYGYTF.

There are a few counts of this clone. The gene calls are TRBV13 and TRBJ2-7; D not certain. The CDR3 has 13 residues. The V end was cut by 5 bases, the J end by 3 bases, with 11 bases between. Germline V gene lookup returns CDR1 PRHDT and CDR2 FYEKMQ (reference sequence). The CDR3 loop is CASSPRGVYEQYF. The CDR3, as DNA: TGTGCCAGCAGCCCCCGAGGTGTCTACGAGCAGTACTTC.

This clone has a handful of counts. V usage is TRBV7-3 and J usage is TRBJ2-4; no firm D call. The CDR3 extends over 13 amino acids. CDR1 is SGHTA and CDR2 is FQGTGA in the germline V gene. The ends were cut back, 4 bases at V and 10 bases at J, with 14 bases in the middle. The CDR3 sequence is CASSSYEAPIQYF. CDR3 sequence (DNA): TGTGCCAGCAGCTCCTATGAGGCTCCTATTCAGTACTTC.

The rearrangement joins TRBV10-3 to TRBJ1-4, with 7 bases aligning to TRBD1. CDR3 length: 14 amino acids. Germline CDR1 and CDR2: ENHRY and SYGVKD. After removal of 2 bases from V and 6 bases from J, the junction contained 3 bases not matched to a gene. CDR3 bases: TGTGCCATCAGTGAGGGGACAGTCTATGAAAAACTGTTTTTT. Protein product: CAISEGTVYEKLFF.

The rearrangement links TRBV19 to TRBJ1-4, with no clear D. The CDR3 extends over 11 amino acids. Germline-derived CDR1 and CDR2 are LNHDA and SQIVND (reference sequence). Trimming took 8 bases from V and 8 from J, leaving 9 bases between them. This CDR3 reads CASFGREKLFF. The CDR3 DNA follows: TGTGCCAGTTTTGGCCGGGAAAAACTGTTTTTT.

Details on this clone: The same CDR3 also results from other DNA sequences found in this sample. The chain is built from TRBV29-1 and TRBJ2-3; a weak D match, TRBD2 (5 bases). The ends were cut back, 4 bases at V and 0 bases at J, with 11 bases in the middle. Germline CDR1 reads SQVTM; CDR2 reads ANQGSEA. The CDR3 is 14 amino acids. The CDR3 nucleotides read TGCAGCGTTGGCAGGAGGACTAGCACAGATACGCAGTATTTT. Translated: CSVGRRTSTDTQYF.

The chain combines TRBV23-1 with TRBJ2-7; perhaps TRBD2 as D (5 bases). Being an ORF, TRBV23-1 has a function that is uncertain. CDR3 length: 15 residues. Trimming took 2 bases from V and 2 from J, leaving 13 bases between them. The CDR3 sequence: CASSQERGSPYEQYV. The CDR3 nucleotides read TGCGCCAGCAGTCAAGAACGGGGATCCCCCTACGAGCAGTACGTC.

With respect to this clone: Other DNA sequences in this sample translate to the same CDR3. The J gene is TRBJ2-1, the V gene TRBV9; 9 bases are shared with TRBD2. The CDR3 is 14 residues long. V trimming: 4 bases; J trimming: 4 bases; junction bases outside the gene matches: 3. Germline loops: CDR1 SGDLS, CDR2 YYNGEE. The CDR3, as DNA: TGTGCCAGCAGCCTGACTAGCGGATACAATGAGCAGTTCTTC. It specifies CASSLTSGYNEQFF.

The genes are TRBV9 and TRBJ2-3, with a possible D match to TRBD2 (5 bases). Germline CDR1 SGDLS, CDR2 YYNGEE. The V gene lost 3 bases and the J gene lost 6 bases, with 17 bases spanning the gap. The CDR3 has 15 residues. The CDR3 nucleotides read TGTGCCAGCAGCGAAAGTGGCGGGTTACACGATACGCAGTATTTT. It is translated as CASSESGGLHDTQYF. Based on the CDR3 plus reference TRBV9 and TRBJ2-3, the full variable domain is DSGVTQTPKHLITATGQRVTLRCSPRSGDLSVYWYQQSLDQGLQFLIQYYNGEERAKGNILERFSAQQFPDLHSELNLSSLELGDSALYFCASSESGGLHDTQYFGPGTRLTVL.